The next 10 T cell receptor beta chains were all read from a single sample in a study of shared clonotypes between healthy human individuals. Only in-frame clones appear in the TCRdb table, and some are missing; sequencing was by immunoSEQ multiplex PCR. The table has about 2.2 million clones, 90% to 95% seen once. CD45RO-negative cells were positively selected for CCR7, leaving out terminally differentiated effector memory CD45RA+ cells. The specimen was naive CD8+ T cells from PBMCs. These receptor sequences come from a man between 18 and 35 years old in good health. Some clones in this sample may be carry-over from other donors' samples.

The gene calls are TRBV28 and TRBJ2-7; D ambiguous. This CDR3 contains 13 residues. With 7 bases removed from V and 2 bases from J, the gap between germline ends came to 12 bases. Germline V gene sequence: CDR1 MDHEN, CDR2 SYDVKM. The CDR3 sequence: CASIGADPYEQYF. Here the CDR3 DNA reads TGTGCCAGCATTGGCGCGGATCCCTACGAGCAGTACTTC. Based on the CDR3 plus reference TRBV28 and TRBJ2-7, the full variable domain is DVKVTQSSRYLVKRTGEKVFLECVQDMDHENMFWYRQDPGLGLRLIYFSYDVKMKEKGDIPEGYSVSREKKERFSLILESASTNQTSMYLCASIGADPYEQYFGPGTRLTVT.

V usage is TRBV7-3 and J usage is TRBJ2-7; D gene unclear. Germline V lookup: CDR1 SGHTA, CDR2 FQGTGA. Trimming stripped 6 bases from V and 0 bases from J, with 12 bases between. The CDR3 has 14 amino acids. Here the CDR3 DNA reads TGTGCCAGCAGAGTAGACGGTAGCTCCTACGAGCAGTACTTC. Residues: CASRVDGSSYEQYF.

The genes are TRBV5-3 and TRBJ2-3; D is possibly TRBD1 (6 bases). TRBV5-3 is reported as an ORF; its role is uncertain. The CDR3 totals 16 residues. The V end was cut by 2 bases, the J end by 0 bases, with 13 bases between. CDR3 sequence reads: CARSLNQGTSTDTQYF. In DNA, the CDR3 is TGTGCCAGAAGCTTAAACCAGGGGACCAGCACAGATACGCAGTATTTT.

The chain has TRBV7-9 and TRBJ2-5, with D possibly matching TRBD1 (6 bases). V was cut by 1 base and J by 1 base, with 13 bases left in between. The length of the CDR3 is 16 residues. CDR1 and CDR2 (germline): SEHNR, FQNEAQ (reference sequence). As DNA, the CDR3 is TGTGCCAGCAGCTTAGGACCCCAGGGGACCCAAGAGACCCAGTACTTC. This codes for CASSLGPQGTQETQYF.

V usage is TRBV7-5 and J usage is TRBJ2-4; no check of the table's D call, TRBD1, against the DNA was made. TRBV7-5 is classified as a pseudogene. The CDR3 is made up of 14 amino acids. This CDR3 reads CVRSSGGAKNIQYF. CDR3 DNA sequence: TGTGTCAGAAGCTCAGGGGGGGCCAAAAACATTCAGTACTTC.

In its sample, this clone was seen once. The gene calls are TRBV6-5 and TRBJ2-7, with 10 nucleotides matching TRBD1. The CDR3 is 15 residues long. V trimming: 4 bases; J trimming: 4 bases; junction bases outside the gene matches: 7. In germline, CDR1 is MNHEY, CDR2 SVGAGI. The CDR3: CASSSRGTGVYEQYF. CDR3 sequence (DNA): TGTGCCAGCAGTTCCAGGGGGACAGGGGTGTACGAGCAGTACTTC.

This chain links TRBV7-2 with TRBJ2-1, with 8 bases that match TRBD1. Germline lookup yields CDR1 SGHTA and CDR2 FQGNSA. V lost 0 bases, J lost 2 bases, and 0 bases stayed unmatched. The length of the CDR3 is 15 residues. The CDR3 bases are TGTGCCAGCAGCTTAGCGGACAGGGCCTACAATGAGCAGTTCTTC. Protein sequence: CASSLADRAYNEQFF.

Worth noting for this clone: The same CDR3 can be traced to other DNA sequences in this sample. V and J are TRBV7-9 and TRBJ2-7; 7 nucleotides align to TRBD2. The CDR3 loop spans 14 amino acids. J lost 3 bases, V lost 2 bases, and 4 bases had no gene match. CDR1 is SEHNR, CDR2 FQNEAQ, per germline (reference sequence). CDR3 nucleotides: TGTGCCAGCAGCTTACGCGGGAGTGGCTACGAGCAGTACTTC. Its protein product is CASSLRGSGYEQYF.

The chain recombines TRBV18 with TRBJ2-2; 10 bases match TRBD2. The length of the CDR3 is 19 residues. Germline lookup yields CDR1 KGHSH and CDR2 LQKENI. The V and J ends lost 2 bases and 0 bases, in that order; junction bases with no gene match: 9. This CDR3 reads CASSPLAGGIYANTGELFF. DNA for the CDR3: TGTGCCAGCTCACCATTAGCGGGAGGTATCTACGCGAACACCGGGGAGCTGTTTTTT.

The chain uses TRBV6-6 and TRBJ2-2; D might be TRBD1 or TRBD2, each matching 5 bases. Trimming left V 5 bases short and J 2 bases short, with 12 bases between. Germline V gene lookup returns CDR1 MNHNY and CDR2 SVGAGI (reference sequence). The CDR3 contains 15 residues. The CDR3 loop is CASSLGTLNTGELFF. The DNA for the CDR3 is TGTGCCAGCAGTCTCGGGACGCTCAACACCGGGGAGCTGTTTTTT.